This T cell receptor (beta chain) originates from a study of shared clonotypes between healthy human individuals. TCRdb keeps only in-frame clones here, not all; method: immunoSEQ multiplex PCR. The table lists approximately 470,000 clones, about 85% of them singletons, with roughly 13% in the top ten. The CDR3 runs to 14 residues. CDR1 and CDR2 (germline): SGHNT, YENEEA. Trimming took off 1 base at V and 4 bases at J, with 7 bases between the two ends. The TCR was taken from a woman aged 40 to 49 in good health. Some clones in this sample may be carry-over from other donors' samples. The chain couples TRBV11-3 to TRBJ2-2; the D is unclear. Material for sequencing was PBMCs. This CDR3 is CASSLAMGTGELFF. As DNA, the CDR3 is TGTGCCAGCAGCTTAGCCATGGGCACCGGGGAGCTGTTTTTT.